The text below deals with one T cell receptor beta chain. As yet, its antigen is unknown. Per the germline V gene, CDR1 is DFQATT and CDR2 is SNEGSKA (reference sequence). Trimming removed 6 bases from V and 3 bases from J; junction bases left unmatched: 9. The CDR3 loop spans 15 amino acids. The data are from a study of T cells in Graves' hyperthyroidism and ophthalmopathy. Background on the study: Before any treatment, at initial diagnosis, peripheral blood was collected.

The TCR beta CDR3 regions underwent amplification using RNA transcripts as the source. An initial round of RT-PCR targeting the TCR CDR3 relied on the HTBI primer set. Via MiXCR, TCRdb re-called the multiplex PCR reads, giving one row per CDR3 protein. The table shows a few hundred thousand distinct CDR3 sequences, with about 18% occurring only once. Findings of the study overall: Most thyroid clonotypes expanded above 0.001 were also detected in blood.

Uncontrolled infection, other autoimmune disease, pregnancy and lactation each barred patients from inclusion. The specimen sequenced was blood. The sequence was collected from a man aged 18 to 35 with Graves' ophthalmopathy. V gene TRBV20-1 combines with J gene TRBJ1-2; 11 bases are shared with TRBD1. CDR3 sequence: CSANPDRGPDYGYTF. The CDR3 DNA reads as TGCAGTGCGAATCCGGACAGGGGGCCGGACTATGGCTACACCTTC.